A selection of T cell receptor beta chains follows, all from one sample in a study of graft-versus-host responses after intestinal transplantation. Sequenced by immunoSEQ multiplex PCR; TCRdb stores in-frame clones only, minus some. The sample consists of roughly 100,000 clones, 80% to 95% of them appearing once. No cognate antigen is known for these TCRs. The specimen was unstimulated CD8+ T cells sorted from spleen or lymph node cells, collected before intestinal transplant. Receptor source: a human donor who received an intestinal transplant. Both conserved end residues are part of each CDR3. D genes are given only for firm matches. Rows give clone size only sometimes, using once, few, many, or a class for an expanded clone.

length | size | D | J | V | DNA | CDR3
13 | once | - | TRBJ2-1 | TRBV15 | TGTGCCACCAGCAGAGGATGGTACAATGAGCAGTTCTTC | CATSRGWYNEQFF
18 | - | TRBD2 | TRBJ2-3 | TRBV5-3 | TGTGCCAGAAGCTACCCCTTCTCACTAGCGGAATTCACAGATACGCAGTATTTT | CARSYPFSLAEFTDTQYF
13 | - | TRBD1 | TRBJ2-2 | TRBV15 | TGTGCCACCAGCGAGGGGGCGTACGGGGAGCTGTTTTTT | CATSEGAYGELFF
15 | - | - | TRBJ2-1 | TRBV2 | TGTGCCAGCGGACGTACAGCATTCATAAACAATGAGCAGTTCTTC | CASGRTAFINNEQFF
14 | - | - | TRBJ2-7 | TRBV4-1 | TGCGCCAGCAGCCAAGGATCCGTCTCCTACGAGCAGTACTTC | CASSQGSVSYEQYF
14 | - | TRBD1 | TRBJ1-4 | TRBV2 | TGTGCCAGCAGGGGGGACAGGGAAAGGGAAAAACTGTTTTTT | CASRGDREREKLFF
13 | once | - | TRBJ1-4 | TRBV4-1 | TGCGCCAGCAGGGGCGGAGGAGGGGAAAAACTGTTTTTT | CASRGGGGEKLFF
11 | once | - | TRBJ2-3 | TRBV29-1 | TGCAGCGTTGCGGGAACAGATACGCAGTATTTT | CSVAGTDTQYF
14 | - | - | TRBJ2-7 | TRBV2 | TGTGCCACCGTCGCGAGTAAGGGCTCCTACGAGCAGTACTTC | CATVASKGSYEQYF
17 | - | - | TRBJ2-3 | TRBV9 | TGTGCCAGCAGCGTCGGGGTTCCGGGGGCGTTAGGAGATACGCAGTATTTT | CASSVGVPGALGDTQYF
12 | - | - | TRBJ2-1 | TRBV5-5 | TGTGCCAGCAGCTTGAGCAGCCTTGAGCAGTTCTTC | CASSLSSLEQFF
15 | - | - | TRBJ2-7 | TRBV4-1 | TGCGCCAGCAGCCTCGTAGCGGAAGAAGTCTACGAGCAGTACTTC | CASSLVAEEVYEQYF
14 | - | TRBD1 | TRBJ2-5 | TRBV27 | TGTGCCAGCAGTACCGGCGGGACAGGAGAGACCCAGTACTTC | CASSTGGTGETQYF
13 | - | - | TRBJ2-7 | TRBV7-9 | TGTGCCAGCAGCTTAGTTAGTGGTTACGAGCAGTACTTC | CASSLVSGYEQYF
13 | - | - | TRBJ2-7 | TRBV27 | TGTGCCAGCAGTTTGACAGGCTCCTACGAGCAGTACTTC | CASSLTGSYEQYF
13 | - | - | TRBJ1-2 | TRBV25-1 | TGTGCCAGCAGTCCGGCCGTTTTCTATGGCTACACCTTC | CASSPAVFYGYTF
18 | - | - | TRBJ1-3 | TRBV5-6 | TGTGCCAGCAGCAGACGTAGTTACAGGTGGGCCTCTGGAAACACCATATATTTT | CASSRRSYRWASGNTIYF
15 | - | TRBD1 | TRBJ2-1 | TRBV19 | TGTGCCAGTAGTGAGGGACAGAGCTCCTACAATGAGCAGTTCTTC | CASSEGQSSYNEQFF
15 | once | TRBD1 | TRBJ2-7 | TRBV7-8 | TGTGCCAGCAGCTTAGTTACCCCAGGGGGCGCCGAGCAGTACTTC | CASSLVTPGGAEQYF
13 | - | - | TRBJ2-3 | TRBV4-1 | TGCGCCAGCAGCCAAGGGCCTTCAGATACGCAGTATTTT | CASSQGPSDTQYF
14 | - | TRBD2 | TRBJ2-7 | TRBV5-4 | TGTGCCAGCAGCTTGGGGAGCGGGGAGACCGAGCAGTACTTC | CASSLGSGETEQYF
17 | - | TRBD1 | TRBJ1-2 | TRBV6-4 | TGTGCCAGCAGTGAGTCCCGGGACAGGGATTATAACTATGGCTACACCTTC | CASSESRDRDYNYGYTF
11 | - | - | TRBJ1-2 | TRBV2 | TGTGCCAGCATCCCCAACTATGGCTACACCTTC | CASIPNYGYTF
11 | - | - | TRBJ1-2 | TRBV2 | TGTGCCAGCAGGGGTTCCGATGGCTACACCTTC | CASRGSDGYTF
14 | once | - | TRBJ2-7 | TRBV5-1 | TGCGCCAGCAGCTCTATAGCTATCGGGGACGAGCAGTACTTC | CASSSIAIGDEQYF
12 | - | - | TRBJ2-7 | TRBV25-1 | TGTGCCAGCAGTGAATGGGGCTACGAGCAGTACTTC | CASSEWGYEQYF
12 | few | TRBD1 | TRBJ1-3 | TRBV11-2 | TGTGCCAGCAGCAAGGGGGCAAACACCATATATTTT | CASSKGANTIYF
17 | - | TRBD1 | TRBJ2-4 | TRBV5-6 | TGTGCCAGCAGCTTGGTAGGGTTCGGCACAGGGGTAAACATTCAGTACTTC | CASSLVGFGTGVNIQYF
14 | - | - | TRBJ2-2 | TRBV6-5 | TGTGCCAGCAGTTACATGGACAGCACCGGGGAGCTGTTTTTT | CASSYMDSTGELFF
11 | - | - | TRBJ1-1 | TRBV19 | TGTGCCAGCTCGGGGTCTCCTGGGGCTTTCTTT | CASSGSPGAFF
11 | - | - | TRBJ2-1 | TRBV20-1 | TGCAGTGCCCCCCGGTACAATGAGCAGTTCTTC | CSAPRYNEQFF
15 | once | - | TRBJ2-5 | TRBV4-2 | TGTGCCAGCAGCCAGCTCCTAGGGGGGAGGGAGACCCAGTACTTC | CASSQLLGGRETQYF
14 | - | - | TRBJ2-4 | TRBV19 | TGTGCCACCGGCCCCTTCGGGGCCAAAAACATTCAGTACTTC | CATGPFGAKNIQYF
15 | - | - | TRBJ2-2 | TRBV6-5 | TGTGCCAGCAGTTACTCTGAAACGTATACCGGGGAGCTGTTTTTT | CASSYSETYTGELFF
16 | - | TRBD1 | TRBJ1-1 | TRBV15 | TGTGCCACCAGCAGAACCCAAACAGGGGGGTATTCTGAAGCTTTCTTT | CATSRTQTGGYSEAFF
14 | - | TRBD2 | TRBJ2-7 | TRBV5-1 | TGCGCCAGCAGCTTGACTCCCGGGAGGGACGAGCAGTACTTC | CASSLTPGRDEQYF
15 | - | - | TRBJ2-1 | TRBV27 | TGTGCCAGCAGTTACGGTAGTTCGGATTACAATGAGCAGTTCTTC | CASSYGSSDYNEQFF
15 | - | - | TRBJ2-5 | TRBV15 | TGTGCCACCAGCAGAGCATTCTGGGGCCAAGAGACCCAGTACTTC | CATSRAFWGQETQYF
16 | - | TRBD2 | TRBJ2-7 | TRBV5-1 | TGCGCCAGCAGCTTGGATCGGAGCGGGGGGGCCTACGAGCAGTACTTC | CASSLDRSGGAYEQYF
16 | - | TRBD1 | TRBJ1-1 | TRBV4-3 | TGCGCCAGCAGCCATCCCCCGACAGGGACGAACACTGAAGCTTTCTTT | CASSHPPTGTNTEAFF
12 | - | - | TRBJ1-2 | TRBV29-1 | TGCAGCGTTGACGAGGATGGATATGGCTACACCTTC | CSVDEDGYGYTF
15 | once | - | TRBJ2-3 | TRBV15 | TGTGCCACCAGCACCCCGGGGGAGACCACAGATACGCAGTATTTT | CATSTPGETTDTQYF
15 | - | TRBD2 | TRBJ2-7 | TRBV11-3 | TGTGCCAGCAGCCCCGCCCGGGAGGGTTGGTACGAGCAGTACTTC | CASSPAREGWYEQYF
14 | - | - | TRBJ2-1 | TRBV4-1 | TGCGCCAGCAGCCAAGGCCTCGGAGACAATGAGCAGTTCTTC | CASSQGLGDNEQFF
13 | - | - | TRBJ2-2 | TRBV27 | TGTGCCAGCAGCGGACAGTCTACGGGGGAGCTGTTTTTT | CASSGQSTGELFF
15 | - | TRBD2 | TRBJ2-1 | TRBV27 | TGTGCCAGCAGTCGAAGCGGGGGAATCTACAATGAGCAGTTCTTC | CASSRSGGIYNEQFF
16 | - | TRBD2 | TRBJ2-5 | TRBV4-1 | TGCGCCAGCAGCCAAGGGACTAGCGACATATTGGAGACCCAGTACTTC | CASSQGTSDILETQYF
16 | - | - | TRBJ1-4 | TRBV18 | TGTGCCAGCTCACGGCCACAGGAGTTGCCTAATGAAAAACTGTTTTTT | CASSRPQELPNEKLFF
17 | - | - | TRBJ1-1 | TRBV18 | TGTGCCAGCTCACAGTACAATTTTAAGAAGGGGTGGTCTGAAGCTTTCTTT | CASSQYNFKKGWSEAFF